These 14 T cell receptor beta chains share one sample of origin, sequenced in a study of shared clonotypes between healthy human individuals. Generated by immunoSEQ multiplex PCR, the TCRdb table keeps only in-frame clones and is missing some. This repertoire shows roughly 2,500,000 clones, roughly 93% found once; its top ten account for more than 0.35%. The sample comprised naive CD4+ T cells from PBMCs. Subset of the sample: CD45RA+ positively selected. The source of these receptors is a man aged 18 to 30 in good health. Some clones in this sample may be carry-over from other donors' samples.

This chain connects TRBV19 to TRBJ2-5; the D is unclear. Trimming shortened V by 5 bases and J by 5 bases, and 12 bases separated the two germline ends. Germline CDR1 LNHDA, CDR2 SQIVND (reference sequence). This CDR3 contains 13 residues. CDR3 in DNA: TGTGCCAGTAGTTTTCACCCCCGGGAGACCCAGTACTTC. Its protein product is CASSFHPRETQYF.

Worth noting for this clone: Other DNA sequences in the same sample also yield this CDR3. The chain recombines TRBV9 with TRBJ2-1; TRBD2 aligns across 8 bases. The germline V gene encodes CDR1 SGDLS and CDR2 YYNGEE. V lost 0 bases and J lost 3; bases outside the gene matches: 2. The CDR3 loop spans 15 amino acids. The CDR3 coding sequence is TGTGCCAGCAGCGTAGACGGGAGGGGCTACAATGAGCAGTTCTTC. Amino acids: CASSVDGRGYNEQFF.

The rearrangement joins TRBV19 to TRBJ1-1; TRBD1 agrees at 12 bases. The CDR3 has 15 amino acids. Germline values: CDR1 LNHDA, CDR2 SQIVND (reference sequence). The J segment lost 12 bases and the V segment lost 4 bases, leaving 12 bases of the junction unmatched. CDR3 protein: CASSRTGTGGSETFF. The DNA for the CDR3 is TGTGCCAGTAGTAGGACTGGGACAGGGGGCAGCGAAACTTTCTTT. The variable domain in full, with the rest retrieved from reference TRBV19 and TRBJ1-1, is DGGITQSPKYLFRKEGQNVTLSCEQNLNHDAMYWYRQDPGQGLRLIYYSQIVNDFQKGDIAEGYSVSREKKESFPLTVTSAQKNPTAFYLCASSRTGTGGSETFFGQGTRLTVV.

With respect to this clone: Different DNA sequences within this sample yield the same CDR3. V and J are TRBV27 and TRBJ1-2; D is ambiguous. The CDR3 has 13 residues. Germline V gene sequence: CDR1 MNHEY, CDR2 SMNVEV (reference sequence). V was cut by 6 bases and J by 4 bases, with 12 bases left in between. The CDR3 DNA reads TGTGCCAGCAGCCGCGGGGTTGGCTATGGCTACACCTTC. This sequence encodes CASSRGVGYGYTF.

This rearrangement joins TRBV5-1 to TRBJ2-7, with 12 bases aligning to TRBD2. V trimming: 2 bases; J trimming: 7 bases; junction bases outside the gene matches: 7. The CDR3 is made up of 15 amino acids. The germline CDR1 and CDR2 sequences are SGHRS and YFSETQ. The CDR3 here is CASSFPAGLAGEQYF. The CDR3 bases are TGCGCCAGCAGCTTCCCGGCTGGACTAGCGGGAGAGCAGTACTTC.

CDR3 in DNA: TGTGCCAGCAGCGCCGGGTCCGTCTCCGCAGATACGCAGTATTTT. Its protein is CASSAGSVSADTQYF. The chain is built from TRBV9 and TRBJ2-3, with D unresolved. Trimming removed 3 bases at V and 4 bases at J, with 15 bases between. Germline values: CDR1 SGDLS, CDR2 YYNGEE. This CDR3 has 15 residues. Drawing the rest from reference TRBV9 and TRBJ2-3, the complete variable domain is DSGVTQTPKHLITATGQRVTLRCSPRSGDLSVYWYQQSLDQGLQFLIQYYNGEERAKGNILERFSAQQFPDLHSELNLSSLELGDSALYFCASSAGSVSADTQYFGPGTRLTVL.

The chain combines TRBV2 with TRBJ2-3; no firm D call. The CDR3 is 14 amino acids. Germline CDR1 is SNHLY and CDR2 is FYNNEI. Trimming pared 2 bases from V and 3 bases from J, leaving 9 bases between. The CDR3 coding sequence is TGTGCCAGCAGTGAAAGTGCTATAACAGATACGCAGTATTTT. Translated: CASSESAITDTQYF.

This clone was found once. The chain carries TRBV5-1 and TRBJ2-1; 7 nucleotides align to TRBD2. The V gene end was trimmed by 4 bases and the J gene end by 8 bases; junction bases not matched to a gene: 21. Germline V gives CDR1 SGHRS, CDR2 YFSETQ. The CDR3 extends over 18 amino acids. The CDR3 here is CASSPSAPLARRSDEQFF. The CDR3 DNA reads as TGCGCCAGCAGCCCCTCTGCCCCACTAGCGAGGAGGTCGGATGAGCAGTTCTTC.

The chain employs TRBV15 and TRBJ1-2; D may be TRBD1 (6 bases). The CDR3 contains 13 residues. The germline V gene has CDR1 LNHNV and CDR2 YYDKDF (reference sequence). With 4 bases removed from V and 6 bases from J, the gap between germline ends came to 12 bases. CDR3 in DNA: TGTGCCACCAGCAACAGGGCCACAGATGGCTACACCTTC. This translates into CATSNRATDGYTF.

The chain combines TRBV6-5 with TRBJ1-6; D is undetermined. Germline V CDR1 and CDR2: MNHEY, SVGAGI. This CDR3 contains 13 residues. V was shortened by 2 bases and J by 7 bases, with 6 bases between the two germline ends. The CDR3 is CASSYDANSPLHF. The CDR3 DNA reads as TGTGCCAGCAGTTACGACGCGAATTCACCCCTCCACTTT.

Note on this clone: In the same sample, other DNA sequences code for this CDR3. The chain carries TRBV2 and TRBJ1-4; no reliable D call. CDR1 and CDR2 (germline): SNHLY, FYNNEI. The V end lost 1 base, the J end lost 4 bases, and 7 bases lay between the germline ends. The CDR3 loop spans 14 amino acids. This CDR3 is CASSEGRFNEKLFF. The CDR3 coding sequence is TGTGCCAGCAGTGAAGGCCGGTTTAATGAAAAACTGTTTTTT.

As to this clone: Distinct nucleotide sequences in the sample also encode this CDR3. The V call is TRBV5-1, the J call TRBJ1-1; D may be TRBD1 (6 bases). Germline V gene lookup returns CDR1 SGHRS and CDR2 YFSETQ. The CDR3 has 14 amino acids. V was cut by 4 bases and J by 1 base, with 11 bases left in between. The CDR3 protein is CASSQDRQNTEAFF. The DNA for the CDR3 is TGCGCCAGCAGCCAGGACAGACAGAACACTGAAGCTTTCTTT.

The J gene is TRBJ1-1, the V gene TRBV10-1, with D unclear. In germline, CDR1 is WNHNN, CDR2 SYGVQD (reference sequence). This CDR3 is 17 amino acids long. V lost 3 bases and J lost 0, with 17 bases in between. CDR3 sequence reads: CASSDHRDAIMNTEAFF. The CDR3 nucleotides read TGCGCCAGCAGTGACCACAGAGACGCGATCATGAACACTGAAGCTTTCTTT.

The gene calls are TRBV10-3 and TRBJ2-4; D uncertain. Germline loops: CDR1 ENHRY, CDR2 SYGVKD. This CDR3 is 16 amino acids long. The germline V and J ends were trimmed by 4 bases and 0 bases, with 13 bases remaining between them. CDR3: CAISALNSLAKNIQYF. As DNA, the CDR3 is TGTGCCATCAGTGCCTTAAACAGTCTAGCCAAAAACATTCAGTACTTC.